Each of the 16 T cell receptor beta chains below was sequenced from the same sample in a study of T cell clonality in common variable immunodeficiency. Study-level findings and limits: Common variable immunodeficiency TCR beta sequences reportedly had fewer deletions and N-nucleotide insertions.

TCRdb's table, derived via immunoSEQ multiplex PCR, lists solely in-frame clones and lacks some. Recorded here are 10,000 to 13,000 clones, none singletons. The antigens of these receptors remain unknown. The sample taken for sequencing was peripheral blood mononuclear cells. These receptors came from a human donor with common variable immunodeficiency.

A few counts support this clone. The read comes to an end 3 residues before the CDR3 does, leaving the germline J gene to fill in the end. The chain joins TRBV18 to TRBJ2-3, with no clear D. Looked up from germline, CDR1 is KGHSH and CDR2 is LQKENI. Deletions cut 1 base from V and 2 bases from J, with 7 bases between. CDR3 size: 14 residues. The CDR3 reads CASSPRADTDTQYF. The CDR3 DNA, read in part, is TGTGCCAGCTCACCACGGGCCGACACAGATACG.

On this clone itself: The read finishes 3 residues shy of the CDR3 end, and the germline J gene is used to complete it. This chain uses TRBV19 with TRBJ2-7; D may be TRBD1 (5 bases). CDR3 length: 15 amino acids. V was cut by 3 bases and J by 4 bases, with 16 bases left in between. Germline CDR1 LNHDA, CDR2 SQIVND (reference sequence). The CDR3 region is CASSMGNFGAYEQYF. The sequenced part of the CDR3 DNA is TGTGCCAGTAGTATGGGGAATTTTGGGGCGTACGAG. Together with reference TRBV19 and TRBJ2-7, the CDR3 gives the full variable domain: DGGITQSPKYLFRKEGQNVTLSCEQNLNHDAMYWYRQDPGQGLRLIYYSQIVNDFQKGDIAEGYSVSREKKESFPLTVTSAQKNPTAFYLCASSMGNFGAYEQYFGPGTRLTVT.

Notes on this clone: From the germline J gene comes the end of the CDR3, since the read stops 3 residues before it. The J gene is TRBJ2-5, the V gene TRBV5-1; 8 bases fit TRBD1. Germline CDR1 SGHRS, CDR2 YFSETQ. Trimming cost V 6 bases and J 2 bases; bases outside gene matches: 9. The length of the CDR3 is 15 residues. CDR3 residues: CASMRVGQGQETQYF. The CDR3 bases that were read are TGCGCCAGCATGAGGGTTGGACAGGGACAAGAGACC.

By its share, this clone is medium-sized. With the read ending 3 residues before the CDR3 end, the germline J gene is used to fill in that end. The rearrangement joins TRBV7-3 to TRBJ2-2, with 8 bases aligning to TRBD2. The V segment lost 5 bases and the J segment 1 base; nucleotides outside the gene matches: 9. The CDR3 is 17 amino acids. Looked up from germline, CDR1 is SGHTA and CDR2 is FQGTGA. The CDR3 DNA, read in part, is TGTGCCAGCAGCCCACACCGACTAGCGAAGAACACCGGGGAG. Translated: CASSPHRLAKNTGE. The CDR3 as a whole reads CASSPHRLAKNTGELFF.

Of note for this clone: The missing CDR3 end, 3 residues past where the read stops, is filled in from the germline J gene. The chain links TRBV19 to TRBJ1-2; 10 positions agree with TRBD1. J lost 7 bases, V lost 7 bases, and 15 bases had no gene match. Germline lookup yields CDR1 LNHDA and CDR2 SQIVND (reference sequence). The CDR3 spans 16 residues. Incomplete CDR3 DNA: TGTGCCAGTAAAACGGGCCCCGTGGGGACAGGGGCTGGC. As protein: CASKTGPVGTGAG. The entire CDR3 sequence reads CASKTGPVGTGAGYTF.

About this clone: The read finishes 3 residues shy of the CDR3 end, and the germline J gene is used to complete it. J is TRBJ2-3 and V is TRBV30; D is uncertain. CDR1 is GTSNPN, CDR2 SVGIG, per germline (reference sequence). The CDR3 runs 14 residues. V was clipped by 3 bases and J by 2 bases, with 12 bases between them. Incomplete CDR3 DNA: TGTGCCTGGAGGGCCTTGGCCTTCACAGATACG. This encodes CAWRALAFTDT. The CDR3 as a whole reads CAWRALAFTDTQYF.

As concerns this clone: The CDR3 end is not reached by the read, which stops 3 residues before it; the germline J gene fills it in. The chain carries TRBV7-3 and TRBJ2-1; TRBD2 matches at 7 bases. V was pared by 5 bases and J by 5 bases, with 9 bases of the junction left unmatched. This CDR3 is 15 amino acids long. Germline V gene lookup returns CDR1 SGHTA and CDR2 FQGTGA. The sequenced CDR3 bases are TGTGCCAGCAGCCAAGGTGGGCGGGAGAACAATGAG. It is translated as CASSQGGRENNE. The entire CDR3 is CASSQGGRENNEQFF.

With respect to this clone: The junction departs from germline at one end; a sequencing error may be responsible. With the read ending 3 residues before the CDR3 end, the germline J gene is used to fill in that end. This chain connects TRBV2 to TRBJ2-3; TRBD2 agrees at 10 bases. The CDR3 spans 17 residues. Per germline, CDR1 SNHLY and CDR2 FYNNEI. Partial CDR3 DNA: TGTGCCAGCAGGGAAGGTCTAGCGGGAGTTGGAGCGGATACG. Amino acid sequence: CASREGLAGVGADT. The entire CDR3 reads CASREGLAGVGADTQYF.

There are a few counts of this clone. With the read ending 3 residues before the CDR3 end, the germline J gene is used to fill in that end. The rearrangement joins TRBV11-1 to TRBJ2-1, with D tentatively TRBD2 (5 bases). Trimming removed 1 base from V and 8 bases from J, with 9 bases in between. The CDR3 consists of 13 residues. CDR1 and CDR2 (germline): SGHAT, FQDESV (reference sequence). The CDR3 reads CASSLDGVDEQFF. The covered CDR3 bases are TGTGCCAGCAGCTTAGACGGGGTCGATGAG.

This clone came up a few times. The sequenced CDR3 bases are TGTGCCAGCTCACCGACTAGCGGTAATGAG. This translates into CASSPTSGNE. The entire CDR3 sequence reads CASSPTSGNEQFF. V usage is TRBV18 and J usage is TRBJ2-1; TRBD2 matches 9 bases. The read ends 3 residues before the CDR3 terminus; that terminus is restored from the germline J gene. The CDR3 has 13 amino acids. J was trimmed by 7 bases and V by 3 bases; bases with no gene match: 1. Germline CDR1 is KGHSH and CDR2 is LQKENI.

This clone was counted ten times or more. The CDR3 goes on 3 residues after the read ends, and that part is filled in from the germline J gene. The rearrangement links TRBV5-1 to TRBJ2-7; 7 bases map to TRBD2. Germline V gives CDR1 SGHRS, CDR2 YFSETQ. This CDR3 has 18 amino acids. V lost 1 base, J lost 0 bases, and 13 bases stayed unmatched. Incomplete CDR3 DNA: TGCGCCAGCAGCTTGAGTCCTTTCAGCGGGAAGACCTCCTACGAG. Translation gives CASSLSPFSGKTSYE. The complete CDR3 sequence is CASSLSPFSGKTSYEQYF.

This clone was seen at least ten times. The CDR3 protein is CASSLRGGAAEAFF. The sequenced CDR3 bases are TGTGCCAGCAGCTTAAGGGGGGGAGCGGCTGAA. The V call is TRBV7-3, the J call TRBJ1-1, with D possibly being TRBD1 (5 bases). The read finishes 3 residues shy of the CDR3 end, and the germline J gene is used to complete it. Germline CDR1 is SGHTA and CDR2 is FQGTGA. The length of the CDR3 is 14 residues. V lost 1 base, J lost 6 bases, and 12 bases lay in between.

In the case of this clone: The read terminates 3 residues ahead of where the CDR3 ends, so the germline J gene completes it. This sequence joins TRBV19 and TRBJ2-2; 13 bases line up with TRBD2. Trimming removed 5 bases from V and 6 bases from J; junction bases left unmatched: 6. The CDR3 is 16 residues long. The germline gives CDR1 LNHDA, CDR2 SQIVND (reference sequence). CDR3 residues: CASSPGLAGRSGELFF. The sequenced CDR3 bases are TGTGCCAGTAGTCCGGGACTAGCGGGAAGGTCCGGGGAG.

A note on this clone: From the germline J gene comes the end of the CDR3, since the read stops 3 residues before it. V is TRBV30 and J is TRBJ2-1; 14 bases fit TRBD2. Germline V gives CDR1 GTSNPN, CDR2 SVGIG (reference sequence). The length of the CDR3 is 17 residues. With 3 bases clipped from V and 7 bases from J, the junction kept 11 bases outside the gene matches. The CDR3 here is CAWRAKPGLAGVNEQFF. The CDR3 DNA, read in part, is TGTGCCTGGAGGGCAAAACCGGGACTAGCGGGAGTAAATGAG.

Points on this clone: The read ends 3 residues early relative to the CDR3; the germline J gene fills the gap. The chain couples TRBV7-9 to TRBJ1-2; TRBD1 matches at 8 bases. Germline trimming cut 5 bases from V and 6 bases from J; bases unmatched to any gene: 2. The germline gives CDR1 SEHNR, CDR2 FQNEAQ (reference sequence). The CDR3 totals 12 residues. The CDR3 is CASSRTGNGYTF. The DNA read from the CDR3 is TGTGCCAGCAGCCGGACAGGGAATGGC. The complete variable domain, with remaining parts taken from reference TRBV7-9 and TRBJ1-2, reads DTGVSQNPRHKITKRGQNVTFRCDPISEHNRLYWYRQTLGQGPEFLTYFQNEAQLEKSRLLSDRFSAERPKGSFSTLEIQRTEQGDSAMYLCASSRTGNGYTFGSGTRLTVV.

This clone turned up a few times. The read comes to an end 3 residues before the CDR3 does, leaving the germline J gene to fill in the end. The chain couples TRBV7-2 to TRBJ1-2; D possibly corresponds to TRBD1 (5 bases). The CDR3 length is 13 residues. The V and J ends lost 5 bases and 2 bases respectively, with 9 bases between them. Germline CDR1 reads SGHTA; CDR2 reads FQGNSA. Partial CDR3 DNA: TGTGCCAGCAGCCCCCGACAGAACTATGGC. Its translation is CASSPRQNYG. The entire CDR3 reads CASSPRQNYGYTF.